This paragraph covers one T cell receptor beta chain sequence. CDR3 length equals 15 residues. The germline CDR1 and CDR2 sequences are LNHDA and SQIVND (reference sequence). V was clipped by 6 bases and J by 4 bases; unmatched bases: 9. This sample was included in a study of cytomegalovirus exposure and HLA in healthy donors. A multiplex PCR was run with 60 Vbeta primers and 13 Jbeta primers. Profiling relied on immunoSEQ multiplex PCR, and the TCRdb table lists in-frame clones only, not all of them. Of approximately 110,000 clones in the sample, around two thirds were seen once. The gene calls are TRBV19 and TRBJ1-1; 9 nucleotides match TRBD1. The clonotype originates from a man aged 45-65 years in good health and CMV-seropositive. Sequenced sample: PBMCs. The CDR3 here is CASSQQGARGTEAFF. In DNA form, the CDR3 reads TGTGCCAGTAGCCAACAGGGGGCGCGCGGCACTGAAGCTTTCTTT. Together with reference TRBV19 and TRBJ1-1, the CDR3 gives the full variable domain: DGGITQSPKYLFRKEGQNVTLSCEQNLNHDAMYWYRQDPGQGLRLIYYSQIVNDFQKGDIAEGYSVSREKKESFPLTVTSAQKNPTAFYLCASSQQGARGTEAFFGQGTRLTVV.